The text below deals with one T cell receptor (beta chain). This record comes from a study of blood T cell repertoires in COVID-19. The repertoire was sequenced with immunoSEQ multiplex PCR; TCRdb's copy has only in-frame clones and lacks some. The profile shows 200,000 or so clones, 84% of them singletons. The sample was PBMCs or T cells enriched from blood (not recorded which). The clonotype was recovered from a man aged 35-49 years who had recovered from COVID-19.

The CDR3 DNA is TGTGCCAGCAGCTTGGGTCGGGGGGGGATTTACGAGCAGTACTTC. Protein product: CASSLGRGGIYEQYF. The chain joins TRBV13 to TRBJ2-7; TRBD2 matches at 8 bases. V lost 3 bases and J lost 4; bases outside the gene matches: 8. The CDR3 runs to 15 residues. Germline-derived CDR1 and CDR2 are PRHDT and FYEKMQ (reference sequence). Full variable domain (rest looked up from reference TRBV13 and TRBJ2-7): AAGVIQSPRHLIKEKRETATLKCYPIPRHDTVYWYQQGPGQDPQFLISFYEKMQSDKGSIPDRFSAQQFSDYHSELNMSSLELGDSALYFCASSLGRGGIYEQYFGPGTRLTVT.